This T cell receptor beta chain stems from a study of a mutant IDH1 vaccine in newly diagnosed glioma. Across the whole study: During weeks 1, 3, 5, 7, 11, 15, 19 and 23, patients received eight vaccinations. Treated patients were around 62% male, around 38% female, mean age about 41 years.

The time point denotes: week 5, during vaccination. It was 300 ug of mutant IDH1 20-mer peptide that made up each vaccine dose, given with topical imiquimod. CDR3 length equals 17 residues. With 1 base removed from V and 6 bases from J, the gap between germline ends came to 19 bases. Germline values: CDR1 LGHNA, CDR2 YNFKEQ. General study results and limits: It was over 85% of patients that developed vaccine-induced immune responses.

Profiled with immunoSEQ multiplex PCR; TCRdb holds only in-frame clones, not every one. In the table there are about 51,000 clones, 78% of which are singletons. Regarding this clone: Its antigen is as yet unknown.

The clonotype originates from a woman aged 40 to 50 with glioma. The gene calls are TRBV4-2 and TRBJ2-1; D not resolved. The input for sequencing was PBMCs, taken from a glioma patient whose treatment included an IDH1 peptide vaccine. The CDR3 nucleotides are TGTGCCAGCAGCCAAGCGTTAGCCAGACAAAAACGCAATGAGCAGTTCTTC. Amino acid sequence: CASSQALARQKRNEQFF.